This T cell receptor beta chain is drawn from a study of blood T cell repertoires in COVID-19. Study in general: Samples representing acute and convalescent COVID-19 were sourced from the United States, Italy and Spain. PBMCs, B-cell-depleted T cells, or T cells were the source of the cDNA or gDNA that made up the material.

Per the original data handling: The authors estimated nucleated cell counts from reference gene primer amplification. Some clones are missing from TCRdb's copy, which holds only in-frame ones; the method was immunoSEQ multiplex PCR. V, J and clone size were drawn from that table, and D and trimming were deduced from the DNA. The data show roughly 120,000 clones, about 83% seen once. The length of the CDR3 is 18 residues. The sample consisted of peripheral blood. The chain recombines TRBV21-1 with TRBJ1-6; no check of the table's D call, TRBD1, against the DNA was made. TRBV21-1 is a pseudogene. The receptor comes from a human donor in a cohort sampled during active COVID-19. CDR3 DNA sequence: TGTGCCAGCAGCAAAGACTCACGGGCCAAGACAGGGAACTCACCCCTCCACTTT. It yields the protein CASSKDSRAKTGNSPLHF.